The 4 T cell receptor beta chains below all came from one sample that was sequenced in a study of blood T cell repertoires in COVID-19 (dated by TCRdb to 2019 to 2021). The library was produced with the immunoSEQ multiplex PCR assay. TCRdb re-hosts the immuneACCESS table, in-frame sequences only. Its copies lack some clones; in the studies checked, an unresolved V gene accounts for under half of them, and the cause for the rest is not known. The sample table contains about 58,000 clones; only one count was recorded for about nine tenths of them. Around a fifth of the sample is taken by the ten largest. The sample was peripheral blood. These TCRs come from a woman aged 45 to 65 with active or convalescent COVID-19.

This chain uses TRBV4-2 with TRBJ1-6; 7 bases agree with TRBD1. V shed 0 bases and J 8 bases; nucleotides not matched to a gene: 4. The CDR3 has 15 amino acids. Germline V gene sequence: CDR1 LGHNA, CDR2 YNFKEQ. For the CDR3, the DNA is TGTGCCAGCAGCCAAGAATACAGGGGTTATTCACCCCTCCACTTT. Its protein is CASSQEYRGYSPLHF.

The V call is TRBV5-1, the J call TRBJ1-2; 9 bases fit TRBD1. Trimming cost V 0 bases and J 7 bases; bases outside gene matches: 4. The CDR3 has 14 amino acids. Germline CDR1 and CDR2: SGHRS and YFSETQ. CDR3 sequence (DNA): TGCGCCAGCAGCTTGGGGACAGGGGATATTGGCTACACCTTC. Its protein is CASSLGTGDIGYTF.

The rearrangement links TRBV29-1 to TRBJ2-3; 13 bases align to TRBD2. Germline CDR1 reads SQVTM; CDR2 reads ANQGSEA. The V gene end was trimmed by 5 bases and the J gene end by 1 base; junction bases not matched to a gene: 3. The CDR3 is made up of 15 amino acids. The CDR3 bases are TGCAGCGTTTCCGGGACTAGCGGGGGCACAGATACGCAGTATTTT. Residues: CSVSGTSGGTDTQYF.

The sample holds a few counts of this clone. The CDR3 coding sequence is TGTGCCAGCCAAGGACCGGGATTCTACGAGCAGTACTTC. The encoded protein is CASQGPGFYEQYF. The chain links TRBV19 to TRBJ2-7; a weak D match, TRBD2 (5 bases). V lost 9 bases, J lost 3 bases, and 15 bases lay in between. The CDR3 contains 13 residues. CDR1 LNHDA and CDR2 SQIVND come from the germline V gene (reference sequence).